A single count supports the clone carrying this T cell receptor (beta chain). Assay runs were performed at deep level. Using immunoSEQ multiplex PCR, the repertoire was profiled, and TCRdb retains in-frame clones only, with some absent. The sample includes 650,000 to 800,000 clones, just under 75% of them seen just once. Healthy HIV-negative adults without recent acute infections or vaccinations served as donors. The entry originates in a study of shared clonotypes between healthy human individuals. Study-wide context: Three plates were used per donor for CD4 naive, three for CD4 memory, two for CD8 naive and one for CD8 memory.

V was shortened by 3 bases and J by 7 bases, with 15 bases between the two germline ends. This CDR3 comprises 14 residues. Germline values: CDR1 GTSNPN, CDR2 SVGIG (reference sequence). Specimen: memory CD4+ T cells sorted from blood. The sample's subset: CD45RA-negative fraction. The receptor was derived from a woman aged 30 to 39 in good health. The genes are TRBV30 and TRBJ2-2; no clear D gene. CDR3 in DNA: TGTGCCTGGAGAGCAGACATTCGTCGCGGGGAGCTGTTTTTT. Its translation is CAWRADIRRGELFF.